This TCR beta chain was documented in a study of neurological immune-mediated disorders. This clonotype has a count of ten or more. The time point here: longitudinal time-point 3. Unsorted libraries came from 2 million PBMCs stored at -80 °C. J lost 3 bases, V lost 7 bases, and 9 bases had no gene match. Germline CDR1 reads SGHTA; CDR2 reads FQGNSA. CDR3 length equals 14 residues. cDNA was made by 5'RACE with 10-nucleotide random UMIs. TCRdb re-called the 5' RACE reads through MiXCR, storing one row per CDR3 protein. The sample lists approximately 84,000 distinct CDR3 sequences; about 4% were seen once.

The V call is TRBV7-2, the J call TRBJ2-7, with TRBD1 matching 7 bases. The TCR comes from a woman aged 55-70 years with multiple sclerosis. Material for sequencing was PBMCs. The CDR3, as DNA: TGTGCCAGCAACCCGACAGGGCTCCGCTACGAGCAGTACTTC. Its translation is CASNPTGLRYEQYF. Full variable domain (remainder filled in from reference TRBV7-2 and TRBJ2-7): GAGVSQSPSNKVTEKGKDVELRCDPISGHTALYWYRQSLGQGLEFLIYFQGNSAPDKSGLPSDRFSAERTGGSVSTLTIQRTQQEDSAVYLCASNPTGLRYEQYFGPGTRLTVT.